This T cell receptor beta chain was retrieved from a study of T cell repertoires in cytomegalovirus infection. Study-level results: Summed frequency of public TCR beta families distinguished CMV carriers with the relevant HLA.

TCRdb independently ran MiXCR on the reads; one entry per CDR3 protein. The sample lists 310,000 or so distinct CDR3 sequences, around a sixth occurring once. This CDR3 has 15 residues. From germline, CDR1 is SGHTS and CDR2 YDEGEE. Trimming removed 6 bases from V and 3 bases from J; junction bases left unmatched: 7. Points on this clonotype: Its antigen is unidentified.

The sequence derives from a human donor in good health (CMV status not recorded). Some clones in this sample may be carry-over from other donors' samples. The V and J genes are TRBV5-8 and TRBJ1-5; 9 bases line up with TRBD1. The sequenced material came from PBMCs. The CDR3 nucleotides read TGTGCCAGCAATCCGGGACAGGGCTCCAATCAGCCCCAGCATTTT. This codes for CASNPGQGSNQPQHF.